Listed here are 30 T cell receptor beta chains from one sample, sequenced in a study. TCRdb ran MiXCR on the RT-PCR reads and lists one entry per CDR3 protein. The sample lists about 680,000 distinct CDR3 sequences; over 12% were seen once. Sequenced sample: memory CD4+ T cells from blood. The receptors here all came from a female donor in good health, serving as a healthy control.

This clonotype was recorded many times. The rearrangement joins TRBV12-3 or TRBV12-4 to TRBJ2-3; D is unclear. This CDR3 is built from 13 residues. Deletions cut 0 bases from V and 6 bases from J, with 7 bases between. Written as DNA, the CDR3 is TGTGCCAGCAGTTTAGCGCTGGGGGATACGCAGTATTTT. Protein sequence: CASSLALGDTQYF.

The chain carries TRBV20-1 and TRBJ1-2; no reliable D call. The CDR3 is 13 amino acids. Germline V lookup: CDR1 DFQATT, CDR2 SNEGSKA (reference sequence). Deletions cut 6 bases from V and 8 bases from J, with 19 bases between. Here the CDR3 reads CSATDGPSEGYTF. The DNA of the CDR3 is TGCAGTGCCACGGACGGACCATCGGAGGGCTACACCTTC.

CDR3 protein: CASSLRGSSGELFF. DNA for the CDR3: TGTGCCAGCAGTTTACGGGGGTCTAGCGGGGAGCTGTTTTTT. The chain employs TRBV12-3 or TRBV12-4 and TRBJ2-2, with a possible D match to TRBD2 (6 bases). This CDR3 has 14 residues. V was pared by 2 bases and J by 7 bases, with 11 bases between.

This clonotype has ten or more counts. The gene calls are TRBV12-3 or TRBV12-4 and TRBJ2-7; D remains ambiguous. Trimming stripped 4 bases from V and 7 bases from J, with 14 bases between. The CDR3 is made up of 13 amino acids. In DNA, the CDR3 is TGTGCCAGCAGTTCGGAACGGTTGGGGGAGCAGTACTTC. Translating it yields CASSSERLGEQYF.

In this sample, this clonotype turned up many times. The gene calls are TRBV29-1 and TRBJ2-5, with D perhaps matching TRBD2 (7 bases). The V and J ends lost 7 bases and 4 bases respectively, with 25 bases between them. The CDR3 contains 16 residues. CDR1 SQVTM and CDR2 ANQGSEA come from the germline V gene. CDR3 DNA: TGCAGCGCCTCCCTGGGACAAGGGGGAGGGCGAGAGACCCAGTACTTC. Protein: CSASLGQGGGRETQYF. Full variable domain (remainder filled in from reference TRBV29-1 and TRBJ2-5): SAVISQKPSRDICQRGTSLTIQCQVDSQVTMMFWYRQQPGQSLTLIATANQGSEATYESGFVIDKFPISRPNLTFSTLTVSNMSPEDSSIYLCSASLGQGGGRETQYFGPGTRLLVL.

This sequence joins TRBV4-1 and TRBJ1-6; D not resolved. V gave up 7 bases and J gave up 2 bases, with 15 bases separating them. CDR1 is MGHRA, CDR2 YSYEKL, per germline. The CDR3 contains 16 residues. CDR3 sequence (DNA): TGCGCCAGCAACTTCCATGCGCAGGCCTATAATTCACCCCTCCACTTT. Its protein is CASNFHAQAYNSPLHF.

The chain joins TRBV30 to TRBJ1-1; D not certain. Trimming took off 4 bases at V and 4 bases at J, with 13 bases between the two ends. This CDR3 has 13 amino acids. Germline loops: CDR1 GTSNPN, CDR2 SVGIG (reference sequence). The CDR3 reads CAWIRYGVTEAFF. The CDR3, as DNA: TGTGCCTGGATTCGGTATGGTGTCACTGAAGCTTTCTTT.

Comments on this clonotype: A much bigger clone sits one base away, suggesting this may be a read error. The chain joins TRBV12-3 or TRBV12-4 to TRBJ1-2; D is uncertain. The CDR3 sequence is 13 residues long. The CDR3 reads CASGLQYLYGYTF. In nucleotides, the CDR3 is TGTGCCAGCGGTTTACAATACCTCTATGGCTACACCTTC.

The chain has TRBV3-1 and TRBJ2-7; 8 bases are shared with TRBD1. Germline CDR1 LGHDT, CDR2 YNNKEL (reference sequence). The CDR3 contains 14 residues. The V segment lost 4 bases and the J segment 4 bases; nucleotides outside the gene matches: 6. The CDR3 DNA sequence: TGTGCCAGCAGCCCAATGCAGGGGGCGTACGAGCAGTACTTC. It yields the protein CASSPMQGAYEQYF.

As regards this clonotype: Being one base from a much bigger clone, this may be a read error. The genes are TRBV7-9 and TRBJ2-1; TRBD2 is a possible D gene (6 bases). The V end lost 6 bases, the J end lost 10 bases, and 13 bases lay between the germline ends. CDR1 SEHNR and CDR2 FQNEAQ come from the germline V gene (reference sequence). The length of the CDR3 is 12 residues. CDR3 nucleotide sequence: TGTGCCAGCAGTTCACATGGACTAGAGCAGTTCTTC. This gives the protein CASSSHGLEQFF.

V is TRBV7-6 and J is TRBJ2-7; 10 bases are shared with TRBD2. There are 13 residues in the CDR3. Germline CDR1 SGHVS, CDR2 FNYEAQ. V lost 0 bases to trimming and J lost 12 bases; unmatched junction nucleotides: 5. CDR3 region: CASSLALAGMPYF. The CDR3 coding sequence is TGTGCCAGCAGCTTAGCACTAGCGGGGATGCCGTACTTC.

The chain is built from TRBV7-2 and TRBJ2-7; the D call may be TRBD1 or TRBD2 (5 bases each). Germline loops: CDR1 SGHTA, CDR2 FQGNSA. CDR3 length: 13 residues. Trimming took off 6 bases at V and 1 base at J, with 10 bases between the two ends. The CDR3 DNA is TGTGCCAGCAGATCCGGGGCATCCTACGAGCAGTACTTC. It yields the protein CASRSGASYEQYF.

The chain joins TRBV24-1 to TRBJ2-3; weak D call: TRBD1 (5 bases). The germline V and J ends were trimmed by 3 bases and 8 bases, with 17 bases remaining between them. The V gene's germline CDR1 is KGHDR and CDR2 SFDVKD. The CDR3 is made up of 15 amino acids. The chain's CDR3 is CATSDLRGSQGTQYF. The DNA of the CDR3 is TGTGCCACCAGTGATCTTAGGGGATCGCAGGGTACGCAGTATTTT.

The J gene is TRBJ2-7, the V gene TRBV6-5; 7 bases agree with TRBD2. Per the germline V gene, CDR1 is MNHEY and CDR2 is SVGAGI. The CDR3 is made up of 15 amino acids. V lost 0 bases to trimming and J lost 5 bases; unmatched junction nucleotides: 7. CDR3 DNA sequence: TGTGCCAGCAGTTACTCGGGGGAGGGCCGGAACGAGCAGTACTTC. Amino acid sequence: CASSYSGEGRNEQYF.

This clonotype was observed many times. The chain recombines TRBV10-3 with TRBJ2-1; a weak D match, TRBD2 (5 bases). This CDR3 contains 15 residues. V was cut by 7 bases and J by 3 bases, with 16 bases left in between. Germline-derived CDR1 and CDR2 are ENHRY and SYGVKD. The CDR3 sequence is CAINSGLTGYNEQFF. The CDR3 nucleotides are TGTGCCATCAACTCGGGGTTAACGGGCTACAATGAGCAGTTCTTC.

The CDR3 loop reads CASSANREREAFF. Here the CDR3 DNA reads TGCGCCAGCAGCGCGAACAGGGAAAGGGAAGCTTTCTTT. V usage is TRBV4-1 and J usage is TRBJ1-1; perhaps TRBD1 as D (6 bases). The CDR3 totals 13 residues. From germline, CDR1 is MGHRA and CDR2 YSYEKL. Trimming cost V 5 bases and J 8 bases, with 15 bases left between them.

This clonotype was observed at least ten times. The chain carries TRBV27 and TRBJ2-1; 9 bases align to TRBD1. The trim removed 5 bases at V and 5 bases at J, leaving 1 base unmatched. Germline values: CDR1 MNHEY, CDR2 SMNVEV (reference sequence). The CDR3 runs 13 residues. CDR3 amino acids: CASSGQGNNEQFF. CDR3 bases: TGTGCCAGCAGTGGACAGGGGAACAATGAGCAGTTCTTC.

This clonotype was seen many times. This chain links TRBV20-1 with TRBJ2-7; D may match TRBD1 or TRBD2 (5 bases each). Germline V CDR1 and CDR2: DFQATT, SNEGSKA (reference sequence). V was clipped by 6 bases and J by 7 bases, with 16 bases between them. This CDR3 has 12 amino acids. CDR3 DNA sequence: TGCAGTGCCCCCTCCCGAGGGGAAGAGCAGTACTTC. Residues: CSAPSRGEEQYF.

The gene calls are TRBV20-1 and TRBJ2-5; tentatively, D is TRBD2 (6 bases). The CDR3 runs 14 residues. With 0 bases removed from V and 2 bases from J, the gap between germline ends came to 10 bases. CDR1 is DFQATT, CDR2 SNEGSKA, per germline (reference sequence). CDR3 amino acids: CSAREGSGQETQYF. The CDR3 nucleotides are TGCAGTGCTAGAGAAGGGAGCGGGCAAGAGACCCAGTACTTC.

This clonotype was detected only a few times. The chain combines TRBV6-5 with TRBJ1-2, with 7 bases lining up with TRBD1. V lost 0 bases and J lost 1; bases outside the gene matches: 5. This CDR3 is built from 16 residues. Germline CDR1 reads MNHEY; CDR2 reads SVGAGI. The DNA for the CDR3 is TGTGCCAGCAGTTACTCCGGGACAGTAGATAACTATGGCTACACCTTC. It is translated as CASSYSGTVDNYGYTF.

This clonotype was found a few times. The chain uses TRBV7-2 and TRBJ2-5, with D unclear. V lost 5 bases to trimming and J lost 5 bases, with 15 bases between them. The CDR3 length is 14 residues. The germline gives CDR1 SGHTA, CDR2 FQGNSA. The chain's CDR3 is CASSPSVGRETQYF. The CDR3 bases are TGTGCCAGCAGCCCCTCTGTGGGTCGCGAGACCCAGTACTTC.

This clonotype was seen many times. This sequence joins TRBV7-2 and TRBJ1-5; D remains unclear. V was pared by 5 bases and J by 4 bases, with 9 bases between. The germline V gene encodes CDR1 SGHTA and CDR2 FQGNSA. The CDR3 extends over 13 amino acids. The CDR3 DNA reads as TGTGCCAGCAGCCCGATGGCGAATCAGCCCCAGCATTTT. Translating gives CASSPMANQPQHF.

This clonotype was seen a few times. The chain uses TRBV5-1 and TRBJ1-1; D unresolved. V shed 8 bases and J shed 1 base, with 12 bases lying between them. CDR1 SGHRS and CDR2 YFSETQ come from the germline V gene. The length of the CDR3 is 13 residues. CDR3 sequence reads: CASKEGPNTEAFF. CDR3 bases: TGCGCCAGTAAGGAGGGTCCGAACACTGAAGCTTTCTTT.

Points on this clonotype: This may come from a read error, since a much larger clone is one base off. The chain is built from TRBV6-5 and TRBJ1-2; D remains unclear. The germline gives CDR1 MNHEY, CDR2 SVGAGI. V was pared by 8 bases and J by 3 bases, with 19 bases between. The CDR3 runs to 15 residues. The CDR3 spells CASRTRRRDDYGYTF. In nucleotides, the CDR3 is TGTGCCAGCCGCACCCGGAGACGAGACGACTATGGCTACACCTTC.

The chain uses TRBV7-9 and TRBJ1-2; 9 nucleotides agree with TRBD1. The germline V gene encodes CDR1 SEHNR and CDR2 FQNEAQ (reference sequence). CDR3 length equals 14 residues. V was clipped by 6 bases and J by 3 bases; unmatched bases: 5. CDR3 sequence (DNA): TGTGCCAGCAGGCGACAGGGGGTTGACTATGGCTACACCTTC. It translates to CASRRQGVDYGYTF.

This clonotype was observed many times. The chain recombines TRBV10-3 with TRBJ1-1; D is uncertain. V was trimmed by 10 bases and J by 0 bases, leaving 9 bases between them. The germline CDR1 and CDR2 sequences are ENHRY and SYGVKD. This CDR3 has 12 amino acids. In nucleotides, the CDR3 is TGTGCCACCAAGAGAGTGAACACTGAAGCTTTCTTT. It translates to CATKRVNTEAFF.

In regard to this clonotype: A clone one base away is much larger, so this may be a read error. The V call is TRBV7-9, the J call TRBJ1-1; 10 positions match TRBD1. V lost 5 bases to trimming and J lost 4 bases; unmatched junction nucleotides: 4. CDR1 and CDR2 (germline): SEHNR, FQNEAQ (reference sequence). This CDR3 contains 14 residues. CDR3 in DNA: TGTGCCAGCAGCCCGGGACAGGGGACCACTGAAGCTTTCTTT. Protein: CASSPGQGTTEAFF.

This clonotype was observed at least ten times. The gene calls are TRBV6-5 and TRBJ2-7; the D gene could be TRBD1 or TRBD2 (5 bases each). The CDR3 loop spans 14 amino acids. CDR1 is MNHEY and CDR2 is SVGAGI in the germline V gene. Between the trimmed V and J ends, which lost 6 bases and 1 base, there was a span of 13 bases. The CDR3 region is CASSYRDGSYEQYF. For the CDR3, the DNA is TGTGCCAGCAGCTACCGGGACGGATCCTACGAGCAGTACTTC.

This clonotype was detected many times. DNA for the CDR3: TGTGCCAGCAGTACTAAGGGGGACTCTGGAAACACCATATATTTT. Translating it yields CASSTKGDSGNTIYF. The V call is TRBV6-6, the J call TRBJ1-3; D perhaps matches TRBD1 (6 bases). The germline V gene has CDR1 MNHNY and CDR2 SVGAGI (reference sequence). The CDR3 runs 15 residues. The V end was cut by 5 bases, the J end by 0 bases, with 11 bases between.

This clonotype was observed a handful of times. V usage is TRBV4-3 and J usage is TRBJ2-2; perhaps TRBD1 as D (5 bases). The CDR3 spans 14 residues. Between the trimmed V and J ends, which lost 0 bases and 6 bases, there was a span of 8 bases. CDR1 and CDR2 (germline): LGHNA, YSLEER. CDR3 region: CASSQEGVPGELFF. In DNA form, the CDR3 reads TGCGCCAGCAGCCAAGAAGGGGTCCCCGGGGAGCTGTTTTTT.